This T cell receptor beta chain derives from a study of PD-L1 blockade in urothelial cancer. Regarding the study as a whole: Stronger expansion of tumor-associated clones in blood at 3 weeks distinguished durable-benefit patients.

Time point reported: peripheral blood 6 weeks after treatment start. The CDR3 consists of 13 residues. Trimming pared 7 bases from V and 5 bases from J, leaving 14 bases between. Per the germline V gene, CDR1 is SNHLY and CDR2 is FYNNEI. Each PCR received spiked synthetic TCR analog templates. The repertoire was sequenced with immunoSEQ multiplex PCR; TCRdb's copy has only in-frame clones and lacks some. The sample yields about 120,000 clones, under 95% seen once. As to this clone: Antigen unknown.

The source is a man in his sixties with urothelial cancer. The V call is TRBV2, the J call TRBJ2-5; perhaps TRBD1 as D (6 bases). The sample was PBMCs, taken around atezolizumab (anti-PD-L1) treatment. CDR3 DNA sequence: TGTGCCAGCATCAGGGGTGCGATGGAGACCCAGTACTTC. Protein: CASIRGAMETQYF.